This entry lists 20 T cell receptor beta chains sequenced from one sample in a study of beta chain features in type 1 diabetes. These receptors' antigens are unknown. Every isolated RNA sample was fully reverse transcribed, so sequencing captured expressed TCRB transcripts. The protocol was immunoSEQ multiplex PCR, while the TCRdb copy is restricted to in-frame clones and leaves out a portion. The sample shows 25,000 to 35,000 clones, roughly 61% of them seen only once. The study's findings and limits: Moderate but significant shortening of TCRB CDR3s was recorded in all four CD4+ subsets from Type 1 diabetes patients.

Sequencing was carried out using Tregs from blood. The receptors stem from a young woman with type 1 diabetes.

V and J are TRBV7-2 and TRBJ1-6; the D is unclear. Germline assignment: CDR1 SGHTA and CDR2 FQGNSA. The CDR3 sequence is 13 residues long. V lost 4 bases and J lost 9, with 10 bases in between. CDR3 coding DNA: TGTGCCAGCAGCTCCTATTCCGGTTCACCCCTCCACTTT. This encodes CASSSYSGSPLHF.

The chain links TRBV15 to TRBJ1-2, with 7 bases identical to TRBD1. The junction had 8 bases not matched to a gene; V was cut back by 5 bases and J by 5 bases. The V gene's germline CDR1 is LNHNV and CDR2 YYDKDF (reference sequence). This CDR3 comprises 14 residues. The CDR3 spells CATSRGGTAYGYTF. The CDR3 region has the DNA TGTGCCACCAGCCGCGGCGGGACAGCTTATGGCTACACCTTC.

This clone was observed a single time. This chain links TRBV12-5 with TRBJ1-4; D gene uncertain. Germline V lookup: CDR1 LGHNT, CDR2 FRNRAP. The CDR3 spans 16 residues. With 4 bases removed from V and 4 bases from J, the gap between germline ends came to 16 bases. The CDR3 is CASGWHTSGNNEKLFF. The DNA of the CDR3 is TGTGCTAGTGGTTGGCATACTTCGGGAAATAATGAAAAACTGTTTTTT.

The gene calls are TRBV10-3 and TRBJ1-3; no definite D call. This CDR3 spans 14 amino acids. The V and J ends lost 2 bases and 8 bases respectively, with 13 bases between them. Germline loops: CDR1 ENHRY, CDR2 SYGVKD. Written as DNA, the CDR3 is TGTGCCATCAGTGAGGGCCTCGCGGTCGACACCATATATTTT. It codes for CAISEGLAVDTIYF.

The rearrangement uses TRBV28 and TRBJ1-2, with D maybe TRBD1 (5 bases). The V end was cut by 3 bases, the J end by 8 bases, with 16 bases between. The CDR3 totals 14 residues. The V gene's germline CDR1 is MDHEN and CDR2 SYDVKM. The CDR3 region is CASSLSGVALGYTF. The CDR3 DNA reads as TGTGCCAGCAGTTTGTCGGGGGTCGCCTTAGGCTACACCTTC.

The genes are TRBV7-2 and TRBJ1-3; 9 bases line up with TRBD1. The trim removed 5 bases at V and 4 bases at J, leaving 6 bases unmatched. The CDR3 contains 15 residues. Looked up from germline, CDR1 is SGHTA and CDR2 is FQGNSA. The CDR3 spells CASSRYRGLGNTIYF. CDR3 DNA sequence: TGTGCCAGCAGCCGCTACAGGGGGCTCGGAAACACCATATATTTT.

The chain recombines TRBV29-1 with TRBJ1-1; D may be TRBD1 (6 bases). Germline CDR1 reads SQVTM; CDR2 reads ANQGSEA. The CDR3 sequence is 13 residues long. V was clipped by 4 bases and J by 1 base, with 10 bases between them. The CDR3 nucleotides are TGCAGCGTTGCCACAGGGCAGAACACTGAAGCTTTCTTT. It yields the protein CSVATGQNTEAFF.

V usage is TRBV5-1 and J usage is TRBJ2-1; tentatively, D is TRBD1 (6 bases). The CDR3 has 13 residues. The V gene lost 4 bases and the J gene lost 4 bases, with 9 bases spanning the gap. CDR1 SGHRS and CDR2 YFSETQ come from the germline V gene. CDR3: CASSTQGYNEQFF. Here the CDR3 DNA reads TGCGCCAGCAGCACTCAGGGGTACAATGAGCAGTTCTTC.

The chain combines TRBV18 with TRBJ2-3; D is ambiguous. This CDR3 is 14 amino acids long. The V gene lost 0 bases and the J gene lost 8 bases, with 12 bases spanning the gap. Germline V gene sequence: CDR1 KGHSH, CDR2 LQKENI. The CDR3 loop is CASSPPDSLSTQYF. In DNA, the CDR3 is TGTGCCAGCTCACCACCGGATAGCCTGAGTACGCAGTATTTT.

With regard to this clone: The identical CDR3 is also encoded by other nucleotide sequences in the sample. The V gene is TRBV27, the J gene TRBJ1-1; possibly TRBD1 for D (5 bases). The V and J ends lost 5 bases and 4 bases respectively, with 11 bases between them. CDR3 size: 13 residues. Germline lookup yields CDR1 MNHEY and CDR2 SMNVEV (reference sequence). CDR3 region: CASSLQGSTEAFF. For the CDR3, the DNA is TGTGCCAGCAGTCTTCAGGGTTCCACTGAAGCTTTCTTT.

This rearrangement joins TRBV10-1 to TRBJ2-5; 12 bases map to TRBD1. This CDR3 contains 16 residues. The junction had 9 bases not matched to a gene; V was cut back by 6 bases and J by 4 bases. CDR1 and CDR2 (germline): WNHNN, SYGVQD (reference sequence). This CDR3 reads CASSPGQGASGETQYF. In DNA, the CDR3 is TGCGCCAGCAGCCCGGGACAGGGGGCTTCGGGAGAGACCCAGTACTTC.

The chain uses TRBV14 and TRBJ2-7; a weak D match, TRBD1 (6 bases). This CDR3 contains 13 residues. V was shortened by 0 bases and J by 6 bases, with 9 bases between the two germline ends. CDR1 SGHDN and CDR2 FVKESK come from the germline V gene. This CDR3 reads CASSQEQGFEQYF. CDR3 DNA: TGTGCCAGCAGCCAAGAACAGGGTTTCGAGCAGTACTTC.

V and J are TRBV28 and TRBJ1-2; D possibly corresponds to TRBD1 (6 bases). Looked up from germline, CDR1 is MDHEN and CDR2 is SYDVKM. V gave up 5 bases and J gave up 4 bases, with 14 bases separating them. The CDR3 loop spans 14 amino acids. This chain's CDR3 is CASSSPGGGYGYTF. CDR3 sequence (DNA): TGTGCCAGCAGTAGTCCTGGGGGCGGCTATGGCTACACCTTC.

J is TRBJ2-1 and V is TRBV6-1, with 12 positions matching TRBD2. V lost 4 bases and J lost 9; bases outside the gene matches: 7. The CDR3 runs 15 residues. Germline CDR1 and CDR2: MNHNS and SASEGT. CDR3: CASSASGREGGEQFF. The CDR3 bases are TGTGCCAGCAGTGCTAGCGGGAGGGAAGGAGGTGAGCAGTTCTTC.

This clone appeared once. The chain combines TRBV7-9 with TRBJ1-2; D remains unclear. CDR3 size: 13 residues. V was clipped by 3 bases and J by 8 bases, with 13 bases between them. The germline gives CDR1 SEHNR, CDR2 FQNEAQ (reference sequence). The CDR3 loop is CASSFGPAGGYTF. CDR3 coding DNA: TGTGCCAGCAGCTTTGGTCCAGCGGGGGGCTACACCTTC.

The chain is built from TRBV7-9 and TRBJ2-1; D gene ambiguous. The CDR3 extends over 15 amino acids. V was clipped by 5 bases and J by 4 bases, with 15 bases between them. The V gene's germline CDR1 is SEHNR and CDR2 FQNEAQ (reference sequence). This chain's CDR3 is CASSPARSVYNEQFF. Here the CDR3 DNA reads TGTGCCAGCAGCCCCGCGAGATCGGTTTACAATGAGCAGTTCTTC. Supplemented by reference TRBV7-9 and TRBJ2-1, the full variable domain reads DTGVSQNPRHKITKRGQNVTFRCDPISEHNRLYWYRQTLGQGPEFLTYFQNEAQLEKSRLLSDRFSAERPKGSFSTLEIQRTEQGDSAMYLCASSPARSVYNEQFFGPGTRLTVL.

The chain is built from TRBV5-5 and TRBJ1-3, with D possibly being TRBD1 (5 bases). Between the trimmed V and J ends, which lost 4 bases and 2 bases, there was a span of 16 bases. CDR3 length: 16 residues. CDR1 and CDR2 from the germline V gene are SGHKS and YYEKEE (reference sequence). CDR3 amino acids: CASSPDTSTAGNTIYF. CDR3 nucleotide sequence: TGTGCCAGCAGCCCTGACACCTCGACAGCTGGAAACACCATATATTTT.

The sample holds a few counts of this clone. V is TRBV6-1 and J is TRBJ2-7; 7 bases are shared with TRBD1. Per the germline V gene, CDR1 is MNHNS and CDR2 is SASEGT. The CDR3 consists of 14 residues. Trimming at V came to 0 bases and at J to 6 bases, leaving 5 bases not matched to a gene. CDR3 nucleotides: TGTGCCAGCAGTGAAGCGGGACAGTTCTCCGAGCAGTACTTC. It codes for CASSEAGQFSEQYF.

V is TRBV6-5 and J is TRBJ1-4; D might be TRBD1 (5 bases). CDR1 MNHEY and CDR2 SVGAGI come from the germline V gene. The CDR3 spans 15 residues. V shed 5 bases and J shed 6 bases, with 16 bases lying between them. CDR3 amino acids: CASSIRRSGDEKLFF. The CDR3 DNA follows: TGTGCCAGCAGTATCCGACGGTCGGGGGATGAAAAACTGTTTTTT.

DNA for the CDR3: TGTGCCAGCAAACCGGGACAGAACTATGGCTACACCTTC. Amino acids: CASKPGQNYGYTF. V and J are TRBV6-5 and TRBJ1-2; 7 positions match TRBD1. J gave up 2 bases and V 7 bases, and 4 bases lay outside the gene matches. This CDR3 is 13 amino acids long. From germline, CDR1 is MNHEY and CDR2 SVGAGI.